The 14 T cell receptor beta chains reported below all come from one sample, sequenced in a study of CD8 T cells in Susac syndrome (dated by TCRdb to between 2019 and 2020). Library method: the immunoSEQ multiplex PCR assay. RNA was extracted with the RNeasy kit and 0.5 to 1 ug was reverse transcribed using random hexamers. Clones were called with MiXCR by TCRdb after fastp trimmed the public reads at Q25, and only in-frame beta chains were retained. Each CDR3 protein appears once, grouped with its most common genes and DNA. The sample yields some 160,000 distinct CDR3 sequences; 94% were counted once. The ten top clones hold 0.12% of the sample. Sample: CD4+ T cells from PBMCs. The receptors here all came from a human donor with Susac syndrome.

V is TRBV7-2 and J is TRBJ2-5; 9 bases align to TRBD2. Germline loops: CDR1 SGHTA, CDR2 FQGNSA. The CDR3 totals 17 residues. V dropped 5 bases and J dropped 1; count of bases not matched to a gene: 11. The DNA for the CDR3 is TGTGCCAGCAGCCCCCGGTCGGGGCGGGGGGGCCAAGAGACCCAGTACTTC. Residues: CASSPRSGRGGQETQYF.

J is TRBJ2-2 and V is TRBV5-1; D not certain. The germline V gene has CDR1 SGHRS and CDR2 YFSETQ. This CDR3 has 16 residues. Trimming cost V 1 base and J 1 base, with 11 bases left between them. As DNA, the CDR3 is TGCGCCAGCAGCTTGCTCTACGCCCGGAACACCGGGGAGCTGTTTTTT. Translated: CASSLLYARNTGELFF.

The genes are TRBV15 and TRBJ1-3; TRBD1 matches 11 bases. The length of the CDR3 is 15 residues. Unmatched junction bases numbered 5, after V lost 3 bases and J lost 7 bases. Germline assignment: CDR1 LNHNV and CDR2 YYDKDF (reference sequence). DNA for the CDR3: TGTGCCACCAGCAGGAGCGGGACAGGGGGGAACACCATATATTTT. It is translated as CATSRSGTGGNTIYF. Drawing the rest from reference TRBV15 and TRBJ1-3, the complete variable domain is DAMVIQNPRYQVTQFGKPVTLSCSQTLNHNVMYWYQQKSSQAPKLLFHYYDKDFNNEADTPDNFQSRRPNTSFCFLDIRSPGLGDTAMYLCATSRSGTGGNTIYFGEGSWLTVV.

The CDR3, as DNA: TGTGCCAGCAGCTTAATAGGGCCACGTGAAGCTTTCTTT. It translates to CASSLIGPREAFF. This chain connects TRBV11-2 to TRBJ1-1; D call uncertain. This CDR3 contains 13 residues. Germline V gene lookup returns CDR1 SGHAT and CDR2 FQNNGV. The V gene lost 2 bases and the J gene lost 7 bases, with 11 bases spanning the gap. Combining the CDR3 with reference TRBV11-2 and TRBJ1-1 gives the whole variable domain EAGVAQSPRYKIIEKRQSVAFWCNPISGHATLYWYQQILGQGPKLLIQFQNNGVVDDSQLPKDRFSAERLKGVDSTLKIQPAKLEDSAVYLCASSLIGPREAFFGQGTRLTVV.

V and J are TRBV12-3 or TRBV12-4 and TRBJ1-2; D gene unclear. CDR3 size: 13 residues. With 5 bases removed from V and 2 bases from J, the gap between germline ends came to 9 bases. The CDR3 here is CASSSVLNYGYTF. The CDR3 DNA is TGTGCCAGCAGTAGTGTACTCAACTATGGCTACACCTTC.

The J gene is TRBJ2-1, the V gene TRBV7-2, with TRBD2 matching over 7 bases. The CDR3 contains 16 residues. Trimming removed 5 bases from V and 3 bases from J; junction bases left unmatched: 10. CDR1 is SGHTA, CDR2 FQGNSA, per germline. In DNA, the CDR3 is TGTGCCAGCAGCGAAAGCGGGGCCCTGGACTACAATGAGCAGTTCTTC. Protein sequence: CASSESGALDYNEQFF.

The chain couples TRBV6-1 to TRBJ1-2; the D gene is possibly TRBD1 (5 bases). Germline CDR1 is MNHNS and CDR2 is SASEGT. The CDR3 length is 16 residues. V gave up 6 bases and J gave up 2 bases, with 19 bases separating them. CDR3 in amino acids: CASRSSSVGANYGYTF. The DNA of the CDR3 is TGTGCCAGCAGATCTAGTAGCGTAGGGGCCAACTATGGCTACACCTTC.

V and J are TRBV6-2 or TRBV6-3 and TRBJ2-5; 8 bases are shared with TRBD1. Germline CDR1 MNHEY, CDR2 SVGEGT. J gave up 3 bases and V 6 bases, and 12 bases lay outside the gene matches. The CDR3 is 16 residues long. As DNA, the CDR3 is TGTGCCAGCAGCCTAAGGCGGACAGGGAAGGAAGAGACCCAGTACTTC. Translated, it gives CASSLRRTGKEETQYF.

V usage is TRBV6-6 and J usage is TRBJ2-5; weak D call: TRBD2 (6 bases). The CDR3 totals 13 residues. Germline V lookup: CDR1 MNHNY, CDR2 SVGAGI (reference sequence). V was clipped by 6 bases and J by 2 bases, with 10 bases between them. CDR3 sequence (DNA): TGTGCCAGCAGGCGGGACGGTCAAGAGACCCAGTACTTC. Encoded protein: CASRRDGQETQYF.

The rearrangement uses TRBV25-1 and TRBJ2-7; the D gene is possibly TRBD1 (6 bases). This CDR3 has 13 amino acids. Trimming cost V 4 bases and J 5 bases, with 12 bases left between them. Germline loops: CDR1 MGHDK, CDR2 SYGVNS. The CDR3 loop reads CASSGKQGHEQYF. The CDR3 DNA reads as TGTGCCAGCAGTGGTAAACAGGGCCACGAGCAGTACTTC.

CDR3 DNA sequence: TGTGCCAGCAGCCCGACTAGCGGGGGACCTCCCGGGGAGACCCAGTACTTC. This sequence encodes CASSPTSGGPPGETQYF. The rearrangement joins TRBV27 to TRBJ2-5, with 12 bases matching TRBD2. This CDR3 is built from 17 residues. V gave up 6 bases and J gave up 5 bases; unmatched junction bases: 13. CDR1 is MNHEY and CDR2 is SMNVEV in the germline V gene (reference sequence).

This chain uses TRBV10-3 with TRBJ1-2; TRBD1 is a possible D gene (6 bases). The ends were cut back, 5 bases at V and 2 bases at J, with 15 bases in the middle. The CDR3 has 15 amino acids. The V gene's germline CDR1 is ENHRY and CDR2 SYGVKD. The CDR3 loop is CAISFKGGGNYGYTF. In DNA, the CDR3 is TGTGCCATCAGTTTCAAAGGGGGGGGAAACTATGGCTACACCTTC.

The gene calls are TRBV20-1 and TRBJ2-7, with a possible D match to TRBD1 (6 bases). In germline, CDR1 is DFQATT, CDR2 SNEGSKA (reference sequence). This CDR3 comprises 16 residues. Between the trimmed V and J ends, which lost 3 bases and 1 base, there was a span of 19 bases. CDR3 sequence (DNA): TGCAGTGCTAGGGGGCGACAGGCCAGGAGGTCCTACGAGCAGTACTTC. Translation gives CSARGRQARRSYEQYF.

The CDR3 DNA sequence: TGCAGTGCTGCCCGGGAGACAGATACGCAGTATTTT. This encodes CSAARETDTQYF. The V gene is TRBV20-1, the J gene TRBJ2-3; TRBD2 is a possible D gene (6 bases). Trimming cost V 5 bases and J 3 bases, with 9 bases left between them. The CDR3 is made up of 12 amino acids. Per germline, CDR1 DFQATT and CDR2 SNEGSKA (reference sequence).